A single sample is the source of the 32 T cell receptor beta chains below, sequenced in a study of blood T cell repertoires in COVID-19 (dated by TCRdb to 2018 to 2020). Library preparation was by the immunoSEQ multiplex PCR assay. The table was pulled from immuneACCESS by TCRdb, which kept in-frame rearrangements only. Such tables lose some clones; where checked, under half of the loss comes from unresolved V genes, and the rest has no known cause. For this sample there are approximately 270,000 clones; approximately 85% appear just once. The ten largest make up 4% to 4.5% of the sample. The sequenced material came from PBMCs or T cells enriched from blood (not recorded which). Receptor source: a woman under 40 who had recovered from COVID-19.

V usage is TRBV28 and J usage is TRBJ2-1, with D perhaps TRBD2 (6 bases). This CDR3 spans 18 amino acids. Looked up from germline, CDR1 is MDHEN and CDR2 is SYDVKM. V was cut by 1 base and J by 0 bases, with 16 bases left in between. DNA of the CDR3: TGTGCCAGCAGTTTATCCCCGATTAGCGGTAGCTCCTACAATGAGCAGTTCTTC. Translation: CASSLSPISGSSYNEQFF.

Of note for this clone: At one end the junction does not follow the germline gene, possibly because of a read error. The chain carries TRBV6-5 and TRBJ1-2, with TRBD1 matching 7 bases. The CDR3 is 14 residues long. Per germline, CDR1 MNHEY and CDR2 SVGAGI. The CDR3 loop reads CASSPGQTKYGYTF. The CDR3, as DNA: TGTGCCAGCAGCCCGGGACAGACTAAATATGGCTACACCTTC.

The J gene is TRBJ2-1, the V gene TRBV5-1; 7 bases agree with TRBD1. The germline V gene has CDR1 SGHRS and CDR2 YFSETQ. V dropped 5 bases and J dropped 2; count of bases not matched to a gene: 7. The length of the CDR3 is 15 residues. In nucleotides, the CDR3 is TGCGCCAGCAGAATTGGGGACAGCGCCTACAATGAGCAGTTCTTC. Translating it yields CASRIGDSAYNEQFF.

The V gene is TRBV9, the J gene TRBJ1-1; D unresolved. The CDR3 has 15 amino acids. Germline V gives CDR1 SGDLS, CDR2 YYNGEE. V lost 0 bases, J lost 4 bases, and 13 bases lay in between. The CDR3 bases are TGTGCCAGCAGCGTAGCAGGATTTCCATCCACTGAAGCTTTCTTT. Protein sequence: CASSVAGFPSTEAFF.

This clone was seen a few times. This sample also contains other DNA sequences that code for the same CDR3. V and J are TRBV19 and TRBJ2-5; D is unresolved. This CDR3 has 11 residues. With 3 bases removed from V and 5 bases from J, the gap between germline ends came to 4 bases. Germline assignment: CDR1 LNHDA and CDR2 SQIVND (reference sequence). The CDR3 loop is CASSIMETQYF. DNA of the CDR3: TGTGCCAGTAGTATTATGGAGACCCAGTACTTC.

The chain links TRBV29-1 to TRBJ1-2, with 9 bases identical to TRBD1. The CDR3 covers 13 residues. The trim removed 7 bases at V and 8 bases at J, leaving 11 bases unmatched. CDR1 SQVTM and CDR2 ANQGSEA come from the germline V gene. Here the CDR3 reads CSARTGTGHGYTF. DNA for the CDR3: TGCAGCGCGCGCACCGGGACAGGGCACGGCTACACCTTC.

This clone was observed a few times. The rearrangement uses TRBV7-8 and TRBJ1-5, with D perhaps TRBD1 (6 bases). The germline V gene has CDR1 SGHVS and CDR2 FQNEAQ. V lost 2 bases to trimming and J lost 3 bases, with 17 bases between them. This CDR3 is 17 amino acids long. Here the CDR3 reads CASSLLRAGEINQPQHF. The CDR3 coding sequence is TGTGCCAGCAGCTTATTAAGGGCAGGGGAGATCAATCAGCCCCAGCATTTT.

V usage is TRBV9 and J usage is TRBJ2-7, with 7 positions matching TRBD2. Germline V lookup: CDR1 SGDLS, CDR2 YYNGEE. The CDR3 runs to 14 residues. J lost 2 bases, V lost 2 bases, and 4 bases had no gene match. CDR3 coding DNA: TGTGCCAGCAGCGTGGGAGGGGCTACCTACGAGCAGTACTTC. It codes for CASSVGGATYEQYF. Combining the CDR3 with reference TRBV9 and TRBJ2-7 gives the whole variable domain DSGVTQTPKHLITATGQRVTLRCSPRSGDLSVYWYQQSLDQGLQFLIQYYNGEERAKGNILERFSAQQFPDLHSELNLSSLELGDSALYFCASSVGGATYEQYFGPGTRLTVT.

In this sample, this clone turned up once. The genes are TRBV28 and TRBJ2-7, with D possibly being TRBD2 (6 bases). Germline assignment: CDR1 MDHEN and CDR2 SYDVKM. The CDR3 totals 13 residues. V dropped 4 bases and J dropped 9 bases, with 16 bases sitting between them. CDR3 nucleotides: TGTGCCAGCAGTTCACCACAGGTGGGGGGGCAGTACTTC. Amino acid sequence: CASSSPQVGGQYF.

V and J are TRBV6-5 and TRBJ1-1; tentatively, D is TRBD1 (5 bases). This CDR3 region has 15 residues. The V end lost 0 bases, the J end lost 6 bases, and 14 bases lay between the germline ends. Germline CDR1 reads MNHEY; CDR2 reads SVGAGI. The CDR3 is CASSYSTPRVPEAFF. The DNA of the CDR3 is TGTGCCAGCAGTTACTCGACACCCAGGGTCCCTGAAGCTTTCTTT.

This chain connects TRBV10-3 to TRBJ1-1, with 9 bases identical to TRBD1. The CDR3 runs 14 residues. Unmatched junction bases numbered 5, after V lost 7 bases and J lost 2 bases. Per the germline V gene, CDR1 is ENHRY and CDR2 is SYGVKD. For the CDR3, the DNA is TGTGCCATCAATGGACAGGGGATTAACACTGAAGCTTTCTTT. Translated, it gives CAINGQGINTEAFF.

J is TRBJ1-1 and V is TRBV5-4, with 12 bases matching TRBD1. The CDR3 loop spans 17 amino acids. The junction had 9 bases not matched to a gene; V was cut back by 4 bases and J by 2 bases. Germline CDR1 is SGHNT and CDR2 is YYREEE (reference sequence). CDR3 residues: CASSVPGQGAENTEAFF. The CDR3 DNA reads as TGTGCCAGCAGCGTCCCGGGACAGGGGGCGGAAAACACTGAAGCTTTCTTT.

J is TRBJ1-6 and V is TRBV2, with D perhaps matching TRBD1 (5 bases). CDR3 length: 14 residues. V lost 11 bases and J lost 7, with 18 bases in between. The germline gives CDR1 SNHLY, CDR2 FYNNEI. CDR3 bases: TGTGCCGGCCACCGGAGGGGCCACAATTCACCCCTCCACTTT. It codes for CAGHRRGHNSPLHF.

This rearrangement joins TRBV5-8 to TRBJ2-3; no firm D call. Germline V gene lookup returns CDR1 SGHTS and CDR2 YDEGEE. The CDR3 runs 17 residues. The V end was cut by 0 bases, the J end by 1 base, with 15 bases between. The CDR3 DNA reads as TGTGCCAGCAGCTTGGGCGACCCCGGGTGGGGCACAGATACGCAGTATTTT. It yields the protein CASSLGDPGWGTDTQYF.

Here the CDR3 reads CASSQGGGGEAFF. CDR3 nucleotide sequence: TGTGCCAGCAGCCAAGGTGGGGGGGGTGAAGCTTTCTTT. The chain has TRBV3-1 (or the pseudogene TRBV3-2) and TRBJ1-1; D might be TRBD1 (5 bases). The germline V and J ends were trimmed by 1 base and 7 bases, with 10 bases remaining between them. CDR1 and CDR2 from the germline V gene are LGHDT and YNNKEL (reference sequence). This CDR3 region has 13 residues.

The genes are TRBV20-1 and TRBJ2-5, with D uncertain. Germline V gene lookup returns CDR1 DFQATT and CDR2 SNEGSKA (reference sequence). Trimming removed 3 bases from V and 4 bases from J, with 6 bases in between. The CDR3 has 11 residues. The chain's CDR3 is CSARALETQYF. CDR3 in DNA: TGCAGTGCTAGGGCCTTAGAGACCCAGTACTTC.

The chain is built from TRBV11-3 and TRBJ2-1, with 7 bases aligning to TRBD2. The germline V gene has CDR1 SGHNT and CDR2 YENEEA. This CDR3 comprises 15 residues. Trimming at V came to 3 bases and at J to 2 bases, leaving 4 bases not matched to a gene. CDR3 nucleotide sequence: TGTGCCAGCAGCTTGGGCGGGGGAGCCTACAATGAGCAGTTCTTC. Translation gives CASSLGGGAYNEQFF.

The chain uses TRBV6-1 and TRBJ1-5; D is uncertain. V lost 3 bases, J lost 4 bases, and 16 bases lay in between. The CDR3 contains 16 residues. Germline CDR1 is MNHNS and CDR2 is SASEGT. The CDR3 loop is CASSDPTDSRNQPQHF. In DNA form, the CDR3 reads TGTGCCAGCAGTGACCCTACCGATTCAAGAAATCAGCCCCAGCATTTT.

This sequence joins TRBV19 and TRBJ2-1; weak D call: TRBD2 (5 bases). Germline lookup yields CDR1 LNHDA and CDR2 SQIVND (reference sequence). The CDR3 covers 15 residues. Trimming cost V 5 bases and J 0 bases, with 11 bases left between them. CDR3 loop: CASSRTGYSYNEQFF. The CDR3 bases are TGTGCCAGTAGTCGTACGGGATACTCCTACAATGAGCAGTTCTTC.

This CDR3 reads CASSPTSGPFTDTQYF. The CDR3 nucleotides read TGTGCCAGCAGCCCAACTAGCGGGCCTTTCACAGATACGCAGTATTTT. The J gene is TRBJ2-3, the V gene TRBV7-9; 9 bases map to TRBD2. V was clipped by 5 bases and J by 2 bases; unmatched bases: 8. The CDR3 totals 16 residues. In germline, CDR1 is SEHNR, CDR2 FQNEAQ (reference sequence).

This clone was found once. J is TRBJ2-7 and V is TRBV3-1 (or the pseudogene TRBV3-2), with 7 nucleotides matching TRBD2. The germline CDR1 and CDR2 sequences are LGHDT and YNNKEL (reference sequence). The J segment lost 4 bases and the V segment lost 1 base, leaving 7 bases of the junction unmatched. CDR3 length equals 15 residues. The CDR3 spells CASSQVRSGPYEQYF. The CDR3 coding sequence is TGTGCCAGCAGCCAAGTACGTAGCGGGCCTTACGAGCAGTACTTC.

The gene calls are TRBV7-6 and TRBJ1-5; TRBD1 aligns across 7 bases. The CDR3 is 17 residues long. The germline CDR1 and CDR2 sequences are SGHVS and FNYEAQ. V dropped 0 bases and J dropped 2; count of bases not matched to a gene: 7. The CDR3 coding sequence is TGTGCCAGCAGCTTAGCCCTCGACAGGGCTGGCAATCAGCCCCAGCATTTT. Protein sequence: CASSLALDRAGNQPQHF.

V usage is TRBV7-9 and J usage is TRBJ1-2, with D possibly being TRBD1 (5 bases). Germline lookup yields CDR1 SEHNR and CDR2 FQNEAQ (reference sequence). V was trimmed by 0 bases and J by 8 bases, leaving 13 bases between them. The CDR3 is 14 residues long. CDR3: CASSLAPGLLGYTF. The CDR3 DNA sequence: TGTGCCAGCAGCTTAGCACCGGGACTCCTGGGCTACACCTTC.

V is TRBV7-9 and J is TRBJ2-7; 8 bases map to TRBD1. The CDR3 loop spans 16 amino acids. Germline V gene lookup returns CDR1 SEHNR and CDR2 FQNEAQ (reference sequence). V gave up 5 bases and J gave up 1 base; unmatched junction bases: 10. The CDR3 loop is CASSKRSGQDSYEQYF. DNA for the CDR3: TGTGCCAGCAGCAAACGTTCGGGACAGGATTCCTACGAGCAGTACTTC. Full variable domain (remainder filled in from reference TRBV7-9 and TRBJ2-7): DTGVSQNPRHKITKRGQNVTFRCDPISEHNRLYWYRQTLGQGPEFLTYFQNEAQLEKSRLLSDRFSAERPKGSFSTLEIQRTEQGDSAMYLCASSKRSGQDSYEQYFGPGTRLTVT.

The chain links TRBV7-9 to TRBJ1-2; 9 bases map to TRBD1. CDR3 size: 17 residues. Germline lookup yields CDR1 SEHNR and CDR2 FQNEAQ (reference sequence). Trimming took 3 bases from V and 8 from J; bases not matched to a gene: 16. CDR3 region: CASSFPQGQGTVGGYTF. The CDR3 DNA follows: TGTGCCAGCAGCTTCCCCCAAGGACAGGGGACAGTGGGCGGCTACACCTTC.

The chain couples TRBV10-3 to TRBJ1-6; TRBD1 is a possible D gene (6 bases). V was cut by 4 bases and J by 9 bases, with 13 bases left in between. The CDR3 loop spans 14 amino acids. Per the germline V gene, CDR1 is ENHRY and CDR2 is SYGVKD. The CDR3, as DNA: TGTGCCATCAGTGCTGGACAGAGGATTTCACCCCTCCACTTT. Its protein is CAISAGQRISPLHF.

V gene TRBV9 combines with J gene TRBJ2-7, with 12 bases that match TRBD2. The J segment lost 6 bases and the V segment lost 0 bases, leaving 1 base of the junction unmatched. Germline CDR1 SGDLS, CDR2 YYNGEE. The CDR3 is 14 amino acids. The DNA of the CDR3 is TGTGCCAGCAGCGTAGAACTAGCGGGAGGCGAGCAGTACTTC. Its translation: CASSVELAGGEQYF.

Here the CDR3 DNA reads TGTGCCAGCAGCCCGAATTTTGGAGGTGAAGGGTCTTTCTTT. Translated, it gives CASSPNFGGEGSFF. V usage is TRBV5-5 and J usage is TRBJ1-1; D not resolved. V gave up 4 bases and J gave up 12 bases, with 22 bases separating them. Germline assignment: CDR1 SGHKS and CDR2 YYEKEE (reference sequence). The CDR3 consists of 14 residues.

The chain joins TRBV25-1 to TRBJ2-1; the match to TRBD2 covers 9 bases. The length of the CDR3 is 15 residues. CDR1 and CDR2 from the germline V gene are MGHDK and SYGVNS. Unmatched junction bases numbered 5, after V lost 4 bases and J lost 4 bases. Written as DNA, the CDR3 is TGTGCCAGCAGTGGAGCGGGAGGTAGGTACAATGAGCAGTTCTTC. Translation gives CASSGAGGRYNEQFF.

The rearrangement uses TRBV6-1 and TRBJ1-2; the match to TRBD1 covers 9 bases. The CDR3 contains 17 residues. Germline V gene data show CDR1 as MNHNS and CDR2 as SASEGT. V shed 1 base, J shed 8 bases, and the junction held 14 bases outside the gene matches. Here the CDR3 reads CASSEGLGKQGAGGYTF. The CDR3 DNA follows: TGTGCCAGCAGTGAAGGTCTAGGGAAACAGGGGGCGGGAGGCTACACCTTC.

The chain joins TRBV20-1 to TRBJ1-4, with TRBD1 identical over 8 bases. J gave up 3 bases and V 3 bases, and 3 bases lay outside the gene matches. The germline CDR1 and CDR2 sequences are DFQATT and SNEGSKA (reference sequence). The CDR3 spans 14 residues. CDR3 nucleotides: TGCAGTGCTAGTCAGACAGGGGCTAATGAAAAACTGTTTTTT. Its translation: CSASQTGANEKLFF.

The chain joins TRBV30 to TRBJ1-2; D might be TRBD1 (5 bases). Germline assignment: CDR1 GTSNPN and CDR2 SVGIG (reference sequence). Trimming took 1 base from V and 8 from J, leaving 11 bases between them. This CDR3 is built from 12 residues. CDR3 amino acids: CAWSGAGPGYTF. CDR3 DNA: TGTGCCTGGAGTGGAGCAGGGCCCGGCTACACCTTC.